What follows are 10 T cell receptor beta chains derived from one specimen sequenced in a study of cytomegalovirus exposure and HLA in healthy donors. Both 60 Vbeta primers and 13 Jbeta primers went into the PCR. Sequencing used immunoSEQ multiplex PCR; TCRdb keeps in-frame clones, though not all of them. The table lists over 150,000 clones, 55% to 70% of them singletons, with 2.5% to 3% in the top ten. The sequencing input was PBMCs. These receptor sequences come from a woman aged 40 to 50 in good health and CMV-seropositive.

This clone was detected only a few times. The chain links TRBV19 to TRBJ2-5; 14 bases are shared with TRBD2. V lost 5 bases, J lost 4 bases, and 6 bases stayed unmatched. This CDR3 has 16 amino acids. Germline V CDR1 and CDR2: LNHDA, SQIVND (reference sequence). As DNA, the CDR3 is TGTGCCAGTAGTCTTAGACTAGCGGGGGGGCCAGAGACCCAGTACTTC. Amino acid sequence: CASSLRLAGGPETQYF. Full variable domain (rest looked up from reference TRBV19 and TRBJ2-5): DGGITQSPKYLFRKEGQNVTLSCEQNLNHDAMYWYRQDPGQGLRLIYYSQIVNDFQKGDIAEGYSVSREKKESFPLTVTSAQKNPTAFYLCASSLRLAGGPETQYFGPGTRLLVL.

On this clone: The DNA is left out, because the CDR3 cannot be placed on it with certainty; the CDR3 is given as TCRdb lists it. This chain uses TRBV1 with TRBJ2-5; TRBD2, the D gene given by the table, was not confirmed from the DNA. TRBV1 is noted as a pseudogene. The CDR3 contains 21 residues when both ends are counted. This CDR3 reads CTSSQEFGIGTGKPAEETQYF.

The gene calls are TRBV19 and TRBJ1-4; D might be TRBD1 (5 bases). The CDR3 consists of 14 residues. Trimming removed 6 bases at V and 3 bases at J, with 11 bases between. CDR1 LNHDA and CDR2 SQIVND come from the germline V gene (reference sequence). The chain's CDR3 is CASSIGGANEKLFF. CDR3 DNA: TGTGCCAGTAGCATCGGGGGAGCTAATGAAAAACTGTTTTTT.

This clone was found once. The chain couples TRBV7-2 to TRBJ1-3; D is uncertain. V shed 5 bases and J shed 3 bases, with 14 bases lying between them. This CDR3 is 15 amino acids long. The germline gives CDR1 SGHTA, CDR2 FQGNSA. This chain's CDR3 is CASSTRDSGGNTIYF. For the CDR3, the DNA is TGTGCCAGCAGCACTAGGGATTCTGGTGGAAACACCATATATTTT.

The chain employs TRBV2 and TRBJ1-2; unclear D gene. V was trimmed by 3 bases and J by 1 base, leaving 6 bases between them. There are 13 residues in the CDR3. CDR1 SNHLY and CDR2 FYNNEI come from the germline V gene. This chain's CDR3 is CASSDTSNYGYTF. In nucleotides, the CDR3 is TGTGCCAGCAGTGACACGAGTAACTATGGCTACACCTTC.

V usage is TRBV9 and J usage is TRBJ1-2, with TRBD1 identical over 9 bases. The germline V gene encodes CDR1 SGDLS and CDR2 YYNGEE. The CDR3 spans 14 residues. V was pared by 4 bases and J by 5 bases, with 6 bases of the junction left unmatched. The CDR3 is CASSTRQGGYGYTF. DNA of the CDR3: TGTGCCAGCAGCACAAGACAGGGGGGATATGGCTACACCTTC.

The chain combines TRBV7-2 with TRBJ1-1; TRBD1 matches 7 bases. After removal of 1 base from V and 4 bases from J, the junction contained 3 bases not matched to a gene. Germline V CDR1 and CDR2: SGHTA, FQGNSA. The CDR3 is 14 amino acids. CDR3 in amino acids: CASSLVPGGTEAFF. The CDR3 DNA reads TGTGCCAGCAGCTTAGTCCCAGGGGGCACTGAAGCTTTCTTT.

This clone occurred a few times. The chain joins TRBV5-1 to TRBJ2-1, with D tentatively TRBD1 (6 bases). V lost 3 bases and J 7 bases, leaving 17 bases between the germline ends. This CDR3 is 15 amino acids long. Germline-derived CDR1 and CDR2 are SGHRS and YFSETQ. In nucleotides, the CDR3 is TGCGCCAGCAGCTCGGGACAAGGGGACCAAAATGAGCAGTTCTTC. This gives the protein CASSSGQGDQNEQFF.

The chain links TRBV15 to TRBJ2-3; 9 positions agree with TRBD2. Germline loops: CDR1 LNHNV, CDR2 YYDKDF (reference sequence). Trimming took 1 base from V and 5 from J; bases not matched to a gene: 7. The CDR3 spans 16 residues. CDR3 in DNA: TGTGCCACCAGCAGAGGAATGCGGGGGGGCCTAGATACGCAGTATTTT. It yields the protein CATSRGMRGGLDTQYF.

The CDR3 reads CASSQDGASGGATQYF. The CDR3, as DNA: TGCGCCAGCAGCCAAGATGGAGCTAGCGGGGGGGCCACCCAGTACTTC. This sequence joins TRBV4-3 and TRBJ2-5, with 12 bases lining up with TRBD2. Germline loops: CDR1 LGHNA, CDR2 YSLEER. The CDR3 spans 16 residues. The V segment lost 0 bases and the J segment 8 bases; nucleotides outside the gene matches: 7.